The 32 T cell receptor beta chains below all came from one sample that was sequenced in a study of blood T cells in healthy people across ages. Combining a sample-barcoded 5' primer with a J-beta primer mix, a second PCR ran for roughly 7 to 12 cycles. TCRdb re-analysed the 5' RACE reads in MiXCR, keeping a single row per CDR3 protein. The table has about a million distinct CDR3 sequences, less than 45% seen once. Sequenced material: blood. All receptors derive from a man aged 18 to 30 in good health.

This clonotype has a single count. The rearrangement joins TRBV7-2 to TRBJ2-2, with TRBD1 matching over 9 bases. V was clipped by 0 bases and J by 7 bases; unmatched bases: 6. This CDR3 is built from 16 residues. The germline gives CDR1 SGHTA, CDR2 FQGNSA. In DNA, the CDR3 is TGTGCCAGCAGCTTAGCGGGGACAGGGTTTGTCGGGGAGCTGTTTTTT. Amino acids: CASSLAGTGFVGELFF.

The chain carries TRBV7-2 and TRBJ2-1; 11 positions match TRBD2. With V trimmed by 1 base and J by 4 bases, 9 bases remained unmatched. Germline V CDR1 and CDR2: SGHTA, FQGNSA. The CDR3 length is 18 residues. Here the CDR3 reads CASSLVGSSGGLYNEQFF. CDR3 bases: TGTGCCAGCAGCTTAGTCGGATCTAGCGGGGGGCTTTACAATGAGCAGTTCTTC.

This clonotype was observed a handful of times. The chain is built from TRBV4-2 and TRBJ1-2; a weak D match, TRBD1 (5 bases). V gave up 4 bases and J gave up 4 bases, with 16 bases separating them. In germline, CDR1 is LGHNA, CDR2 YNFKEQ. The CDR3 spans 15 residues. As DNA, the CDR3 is TGTGCCAGCAGCCCCAGGGTTGGGGTTCTCTATGGCTACACCTTC. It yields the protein CASSPRVGVLYGYTF.

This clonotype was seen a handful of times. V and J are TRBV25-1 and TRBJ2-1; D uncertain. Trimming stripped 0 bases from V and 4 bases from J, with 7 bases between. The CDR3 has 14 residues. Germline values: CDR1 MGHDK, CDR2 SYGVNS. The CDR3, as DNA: TGTGCCAGCAGTGAATATGAGGCTTACAATGAGCAGTTCTTC. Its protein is CASSEYEAYNEQFF.

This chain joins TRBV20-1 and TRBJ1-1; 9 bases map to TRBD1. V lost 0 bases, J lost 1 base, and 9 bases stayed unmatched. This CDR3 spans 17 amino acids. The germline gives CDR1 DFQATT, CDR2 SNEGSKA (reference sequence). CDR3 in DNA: TGCAGTGCTAGAGATCCGGGACAGGGATTGGGGAACACTGAAGCTTTCTTT. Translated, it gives CSARDPGQGLGNTEAFF.

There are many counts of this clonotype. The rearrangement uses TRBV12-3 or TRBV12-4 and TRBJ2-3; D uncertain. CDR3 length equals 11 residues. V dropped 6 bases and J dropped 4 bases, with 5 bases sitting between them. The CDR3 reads CASSISDTQYF. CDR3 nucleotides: TGTGCCAGCAGCATCTCAGATACGCAGTATTTT.

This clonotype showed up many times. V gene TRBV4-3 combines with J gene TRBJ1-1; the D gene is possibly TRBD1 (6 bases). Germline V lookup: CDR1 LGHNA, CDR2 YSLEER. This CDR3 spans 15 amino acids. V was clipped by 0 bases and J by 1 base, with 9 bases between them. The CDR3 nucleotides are TGCGCCAGCAGCCAAGATCCGGGACAGAACACTGAAGCTTTCTTT. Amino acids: CASSQDPGQNTEAFF.

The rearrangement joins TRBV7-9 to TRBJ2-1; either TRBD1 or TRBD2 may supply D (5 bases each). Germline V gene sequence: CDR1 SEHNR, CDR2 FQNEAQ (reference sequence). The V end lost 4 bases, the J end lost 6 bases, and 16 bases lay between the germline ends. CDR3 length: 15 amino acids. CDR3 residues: CASSSGPLGGNEQFF. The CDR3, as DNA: TGTGCCAGCAGCTCCGGACCCCTTGGGGGCAATGAGCAGTTCTTC.

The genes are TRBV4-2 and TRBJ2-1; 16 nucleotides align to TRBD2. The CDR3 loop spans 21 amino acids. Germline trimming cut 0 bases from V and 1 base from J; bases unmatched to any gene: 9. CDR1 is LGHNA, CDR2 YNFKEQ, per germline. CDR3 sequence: CASSQEVGTSGGARSYNEQFF. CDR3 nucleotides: TGTGCCAGCAGCCAAGAAGTGGGGACTAGCGGGGGGGCGAGATCCTACAATGAGCAGTTCTTC.

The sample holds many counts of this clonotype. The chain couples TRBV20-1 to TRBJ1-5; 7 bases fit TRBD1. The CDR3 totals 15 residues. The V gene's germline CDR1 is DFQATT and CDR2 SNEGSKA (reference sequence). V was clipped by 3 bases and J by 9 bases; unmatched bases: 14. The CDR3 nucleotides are TGCAGTGCTAGTAGAGGGGGCCGTTCGTCGGGGCCCCAGCATTTT. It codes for CSASRGGRSSGPQHF.

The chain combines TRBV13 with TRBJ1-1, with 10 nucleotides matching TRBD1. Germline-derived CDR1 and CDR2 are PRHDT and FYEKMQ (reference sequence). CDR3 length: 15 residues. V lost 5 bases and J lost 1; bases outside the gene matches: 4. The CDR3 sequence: CASSLRDRGNTEAFF. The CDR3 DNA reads TGTGCCAGCAGCCTCCGGGACAGGGGGAACACTGAAGCTTTCTTT.

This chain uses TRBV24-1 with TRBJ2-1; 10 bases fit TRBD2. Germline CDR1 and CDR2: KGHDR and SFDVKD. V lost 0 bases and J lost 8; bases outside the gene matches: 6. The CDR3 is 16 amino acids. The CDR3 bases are TGTGCCACCAGTGATTTGGGAGCGGGGGGGCCCGATGAGCAGTTCTTC. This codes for CATSDLGAGGPDEQFF.

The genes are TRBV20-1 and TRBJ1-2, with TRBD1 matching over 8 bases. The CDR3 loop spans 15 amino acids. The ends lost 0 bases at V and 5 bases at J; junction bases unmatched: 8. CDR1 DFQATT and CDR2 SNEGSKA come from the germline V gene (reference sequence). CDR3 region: CSARDVDRVWYGYTF. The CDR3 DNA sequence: TGCAGTGCTAGAGATGTGGACAGGGTTTGGTATGGCTACACCTTC.

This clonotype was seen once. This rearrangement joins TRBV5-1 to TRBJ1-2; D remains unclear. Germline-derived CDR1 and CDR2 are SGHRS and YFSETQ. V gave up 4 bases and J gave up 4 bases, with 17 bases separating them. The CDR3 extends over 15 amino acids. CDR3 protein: CASSAAQERFYGYTF. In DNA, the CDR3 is TGCGCCAGCAGCGCCGCCCAGGAACGTTTCTATGGCTACACCTTC.

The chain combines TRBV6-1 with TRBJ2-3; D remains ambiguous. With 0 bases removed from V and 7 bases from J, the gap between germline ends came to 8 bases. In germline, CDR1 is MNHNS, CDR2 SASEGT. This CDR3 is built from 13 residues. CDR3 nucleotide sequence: TGTGCCAGCAGTGAAGCGCCGGCTCATACGCAGTATTTT. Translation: CASSEAPAHTQYF.

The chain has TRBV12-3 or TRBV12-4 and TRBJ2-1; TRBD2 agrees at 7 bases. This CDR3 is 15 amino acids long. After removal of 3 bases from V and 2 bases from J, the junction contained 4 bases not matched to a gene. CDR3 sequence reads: CASSFLADPYNEQFF. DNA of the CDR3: TGTGCCAGCAGTTTCCTAGCGGATCCCTACAATGAGCAGTTCTTC.

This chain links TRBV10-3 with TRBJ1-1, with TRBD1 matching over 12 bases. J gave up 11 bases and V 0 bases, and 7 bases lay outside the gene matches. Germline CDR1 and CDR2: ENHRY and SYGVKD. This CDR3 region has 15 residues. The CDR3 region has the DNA TGTGCCATCAGTGAGTCGAGGGACAGGGGGCGCGAGGCTTTCTTT. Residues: CAISESRDRGREAFF.

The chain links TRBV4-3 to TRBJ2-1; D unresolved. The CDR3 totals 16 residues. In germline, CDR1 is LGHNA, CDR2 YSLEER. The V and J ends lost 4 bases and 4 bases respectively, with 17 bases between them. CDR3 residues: CASSLSVLEAYNEQFF. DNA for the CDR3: TGCGCCAGCAGCCTTTCAGTTCTAGAGGCGTACAATGAGCAGTTCTTC.

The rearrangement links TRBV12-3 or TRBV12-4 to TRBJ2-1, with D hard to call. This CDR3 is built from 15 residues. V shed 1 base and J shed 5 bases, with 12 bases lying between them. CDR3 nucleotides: TGTGCCAGCAGTTTAGGGCAGACCCCTGACAATGAGCAGTTCTTC. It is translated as CASSLGQTPDNEQFF.

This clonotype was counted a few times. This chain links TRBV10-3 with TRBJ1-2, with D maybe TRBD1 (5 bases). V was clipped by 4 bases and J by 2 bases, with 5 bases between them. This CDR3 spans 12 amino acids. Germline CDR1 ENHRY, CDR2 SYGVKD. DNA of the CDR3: TGTGCCATCAGTGGGGGGAACTATGGCTACACCTTC. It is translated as CAISGGNYGYTF.

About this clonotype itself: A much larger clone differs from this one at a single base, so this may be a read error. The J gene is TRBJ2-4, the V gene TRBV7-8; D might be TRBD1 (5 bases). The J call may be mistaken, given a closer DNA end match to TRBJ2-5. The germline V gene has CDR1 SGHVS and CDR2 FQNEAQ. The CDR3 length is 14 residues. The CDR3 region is CASGSMTVSETQYF. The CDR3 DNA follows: TGTGCCAGCGGCTCGATGACAGTCAGCGAGACCCAGTACTTC.

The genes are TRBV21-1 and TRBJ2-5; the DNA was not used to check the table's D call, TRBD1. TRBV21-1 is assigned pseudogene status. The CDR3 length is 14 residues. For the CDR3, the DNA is TGTGCCAGCAGCAAGGGGCGGAGGGAAGAGACCCAGTACTTC. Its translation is CASSKGRREETQYF.

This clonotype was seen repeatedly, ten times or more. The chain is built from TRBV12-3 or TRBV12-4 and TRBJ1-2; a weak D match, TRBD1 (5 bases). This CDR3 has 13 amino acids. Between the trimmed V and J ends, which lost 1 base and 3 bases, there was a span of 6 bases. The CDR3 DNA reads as TGTGCCAGCAGTTTAGGGGGGTACTATGGCTACACCTTC. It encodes CASSLGGYYGYTF.

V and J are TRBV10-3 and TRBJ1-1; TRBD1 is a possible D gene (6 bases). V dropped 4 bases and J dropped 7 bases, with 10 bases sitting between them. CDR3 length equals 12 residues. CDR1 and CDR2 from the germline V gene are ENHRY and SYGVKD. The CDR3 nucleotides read TGTGCCATCAGTGGAATGACAGGTGAAGCTTTCTTT. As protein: CAISGMTGEAFF.

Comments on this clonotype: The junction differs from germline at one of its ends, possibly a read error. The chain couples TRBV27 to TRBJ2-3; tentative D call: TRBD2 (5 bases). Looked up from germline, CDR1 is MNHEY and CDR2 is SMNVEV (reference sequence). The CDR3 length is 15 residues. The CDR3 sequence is CGSSFGETFTDTQYF. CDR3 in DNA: TGTGGCAGCAGTTTCGGGGAAACCTTCACAGATACGCAGTATTTT.

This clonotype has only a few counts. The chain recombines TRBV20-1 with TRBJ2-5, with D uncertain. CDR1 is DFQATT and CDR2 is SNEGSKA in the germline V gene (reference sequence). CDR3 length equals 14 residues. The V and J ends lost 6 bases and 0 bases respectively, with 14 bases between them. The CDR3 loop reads CSASVGYYQETQYF. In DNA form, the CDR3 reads TGCAGTGCCAGCGTCGGGTATTACCAAGAGACCCAGTACTTC.

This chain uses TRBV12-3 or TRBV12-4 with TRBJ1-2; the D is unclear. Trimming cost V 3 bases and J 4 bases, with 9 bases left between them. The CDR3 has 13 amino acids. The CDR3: CASSFPPPYGYTF. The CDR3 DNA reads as TGTGCCAGCAGTTTTCCCCCACCCTATGGCTACACCTTC.

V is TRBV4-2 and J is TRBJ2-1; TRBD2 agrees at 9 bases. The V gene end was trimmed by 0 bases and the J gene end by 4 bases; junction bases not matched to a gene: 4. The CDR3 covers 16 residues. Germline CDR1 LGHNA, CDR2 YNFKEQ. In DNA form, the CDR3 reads TGTGCCAGCAGCCAAGATCAAGCGGGGGGTTACAATGAGCAGTTCTTC. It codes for CASSQDQAGGYNEQFF.

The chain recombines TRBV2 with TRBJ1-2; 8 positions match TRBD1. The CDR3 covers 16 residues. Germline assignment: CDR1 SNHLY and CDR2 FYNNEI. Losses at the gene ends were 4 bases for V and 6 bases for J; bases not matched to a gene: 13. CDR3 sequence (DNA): TGTGCCAGCAGTGGGTTCGGACAGGGTCACCGAGATGGCTACACCTTC. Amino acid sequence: CASSGFGQGHRDGYTF. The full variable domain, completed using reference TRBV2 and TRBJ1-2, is EPEVTQTPSHQVTQMGQEVILRCVPISNHLYFYWYRQILGQKVEFLVSFYNNEISEKSEIFDDQFSVERPDGSNFTLKIRSTKLEDSAMYFCASSGFGQGHRDGYTFGSGTRLTVV.

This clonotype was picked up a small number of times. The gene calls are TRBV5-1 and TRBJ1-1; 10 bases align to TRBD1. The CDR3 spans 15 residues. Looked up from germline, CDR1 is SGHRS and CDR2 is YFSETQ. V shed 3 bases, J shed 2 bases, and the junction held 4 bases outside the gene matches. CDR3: CASSWGTGANTEAFF. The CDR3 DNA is TGCGCCAGCAGCTGGGGGACAGGGGCTAACACTGAAGCTTTCTTT.

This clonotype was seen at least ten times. CDR3 coding DNA: TGCGCCAGCAGCCAAGATCCTAACAACAGGGGATTGGGTGAGCAGTTCTTC. This translates into CASSQDPNNRGLGEQFF. The chain is built from TRBV4-1 and TRBJ2-1; 7 bases agree with TRBD1. The germline CDR1 and CDR2 sequences are MGHRA and YSYEKL. V shed 0 bases and J 9 bases; nucleotides not matched to a gene: 14. There are 17 residues in the CDR3.

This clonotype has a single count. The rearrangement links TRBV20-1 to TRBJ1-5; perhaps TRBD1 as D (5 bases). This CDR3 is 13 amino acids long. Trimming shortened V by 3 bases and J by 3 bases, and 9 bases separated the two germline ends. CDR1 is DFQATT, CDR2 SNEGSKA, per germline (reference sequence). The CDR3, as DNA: TGCAGTGCTAGCACAGGTAACAATCAGCCCCAGCATTTT. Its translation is CSASTGNNQPQHF.